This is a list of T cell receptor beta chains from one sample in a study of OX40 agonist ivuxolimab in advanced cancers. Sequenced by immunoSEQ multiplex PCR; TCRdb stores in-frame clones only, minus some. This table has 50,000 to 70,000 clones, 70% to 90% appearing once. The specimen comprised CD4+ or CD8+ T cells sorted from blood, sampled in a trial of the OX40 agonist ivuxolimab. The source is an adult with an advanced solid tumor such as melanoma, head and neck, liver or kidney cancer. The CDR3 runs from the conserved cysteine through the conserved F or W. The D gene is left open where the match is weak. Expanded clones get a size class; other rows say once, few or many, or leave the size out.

CASRETGSTDTQYF	TGTGCCAGCAGGGAAACAGGGAGCACAGATACGCAGTATTTT	TRBV6-1	NA	TRBJ2-3	NA
CASSTGQINYGYTF	TGTGCCAGTAGTACGGGACAGATTAACTATGGCTACACCTTC	TRBV19	NA	TRBJ1-2	TRBD1
CASSLGQGADTQYF	TGTGCTAGCAGCTTAGGACAGGGAGCAGATACGCAGTATTTT	TRBV7-7	NA	TRBJ2-3	TRBD1
CASSLSRLLNYGYTF	TGTGCCAGCAGTTTATCTCGTCTCTTAAACTATGGCTACACCTTC	TRBV27	NA	TRBJ1-2	NA
CASSISADYTDTQYF	TGTGCCAGCTCTATCAGCGCCGATTACACAGATACGCAGTATTTT	TRBV18	NA	TRBJ2-3	NA
CASSFTGIETQYF	TGTGCCAGCAGTTTCACAGGGATAGAGACCCAGTACTTC	TRBV28	NA	TRBJ2-5	NA
CASSGATNEKLFF	TGTGCCTCGTCAGGGGCAACTAATGAAAAACTGTTTTTT	TRBV30	NA	TRBJ1-4	NA
CASSPDQETQYF	TGTGCCAGCTCACCGGACCAAGAGACCCAGTACTTC	TRBV18	NA	TRBJ2-5	NA
CASSEARGSSYEQYF	TGTGCCAGCAGTGAAGCGAGGGGAAGCTCCTACGAGCAGTACTTC	TRBV2	NA	TRBJ2-7	NA
CASSGDRGAFF	TGTGCCAGCAGCGGGGACAGGGGGGCTTTCTTT	TRBV7-2	NA	TRBJ1-1	TRBD1
CASSQRPRTGEQYF	TGTGCCAGCAGCCAACGGCCACGGACCGGCGAGCAGTACTTC	TRBV7-6	NA	TRBJ2-7	NA
CASSPASTDTQYF	TGTGCCAGCAGCCCCGCGAGCACAGATACGCAGTATTTT	TRBV9	NA	TRBJ2-3	NA
CASSMRESYEQYF	TGTGCCAGCAGTATGCGGGAGTCCTACGAGCAGTACTTC	TRBV27	few	TRBJ2-7	TRBD2
CASSSRSGRGYF	TGTGCCAGCAGCTCACGGAGCGGGAGAGGGTATTTT	TRBV7-2	NA	TRBJ2-3	TRBD2
CAWSTDRVGYTF	TGTGCCTGGAGTACGGACAGGGTTGGCTACACCTTC	TRBV30	once	TRBJ1-2	TRBD1
CASSQPLRGRGNGEAFF	TGCGCCAGCAGCCAGCCTCTAAGGGGCAGGGGGAACGGTGAAGCTTTCTTT	TRBV4-1	NA	TRBJ1-1	TRBD1
CASSPPGLAAYNEQFF	TGTGCCAGCAGCCCCCCCGGACTAGCGGCATACAATGAGCAGTTCTTC	TRBV7-9	few	TRBJ2-1	TRBD2
CASKPGQETGELFF	TGTGCCTCAAAGCCGGGACAGGAGACCGGGGAGCTGTTTTTT	TRBV10-3	once	TRBJ2-2	TRBD1
CASSYTQEAFF	TGTGCCAGCAGCTATACACAAGAAGCTTTCTTT	TRBV7-9	few	TRBJ1-1	NA
CASSWVLGNEAEQFF	TGCGCCAGCAGCTGGGTCTTGGGCAACGAGGCTGAGCAGTTCTTC	TRBV5-1	NA	TRBJ2-1	NA
CASSRDRGYEQYF	TGTGCCAGCAGTCGGGACAGGGGGTACGAGCAGTACTTC	TRBV6-5	NA	TRBJ2-7	TRBD1
CAWSVQGISETQYF	TGTGCCTGGAGTGTACAGGGGATCAGCGAGACCCAGTACTTC	TRBV30	few	TRBJ2-5	TRBD1
CASSPTGTEAFF	TGTGCCAGCAGCCCTACAGGGACTGAAGCTTTCTTT	TRBV7-2	few	TRBJ1-1	NA
CATSGRQATTGELFF	TGTGCCACCAGCGGACGGCAGGCGACCACCGGGGAGCTGTTTTTT	TRBV15	NA	TRBJ2-2	NA
CAWRLSYGEDTQYF	TGTGCCTGGAGGTTGTCATACGGGGAAGATACGCAGTATTTT	TRBV30	NA	TRBJ2-3	NA
CASSLNSASGTQYF	TGTGCCAGCAGCTTAAATAGTGCGTCGGGAACCCAGTACTTC	TRBV7-3	NA	TRBJ2-5	NA
CSGRQGPVQYF	TGCAGCGGCAGACAGGGTCCCGTTCAGTACTTC	TRBV20-1	NA	TRBJ2-4	TRBD1
CASSRGPVGGGQPQHF	TGCGCCAGCAGCCGAGGGCCAGTCGGAGGTGGACAGCCCCAGCATTTT	TRBV5-1	NA	TRBJ1-5	NA
CASSLQRDTQYF	TGTGCCAGCAGCTTACAGCGAGATACGCAGTATTTT	TRBV7-8	few	TRBJ2-3	NA
CASGSDTSGNEQYF	TGTGCTAGTGGCTCCGACACTAGCGGGAACGAGCAGTACTTC	TRBV12-5	NA	TRBJ2-7	TRBD2
CASSESAGTQYF	TGTGCCAGCAGTGAATCGGCTGGCACGCAGTATTTT	TRBV2	NA	TRBJ2-3	NA
CASSFMYSYEQYF	TGTGCCAGCAGCTTCATGTACTCCTACGAGCAGTACTTC	TRBV5-8	NA	TRBJ2-7	NA
CASSRPGGDGYTF	TGTGCCAGCTCACGCCCCGGGGGCGACGGCTACACCTTC	TRBV18	NA	TRBJ1-2	NA
CASSLGTGGNTGELFF	TGCGCCAGCAGCTTGGGGACAGGGGGGAACACCGGGGAGCTGTTTTTT	TRBV5-1	NA	TRBJ2-2	TRBD1
CASTRGGLGVTGELFF	TGTGCCAGCACCAGGGGAGGGCTAGGAGTCACCGGGGAGCTGTTTTTT	TRBV7-9	NA	TRBJ2-2	NA